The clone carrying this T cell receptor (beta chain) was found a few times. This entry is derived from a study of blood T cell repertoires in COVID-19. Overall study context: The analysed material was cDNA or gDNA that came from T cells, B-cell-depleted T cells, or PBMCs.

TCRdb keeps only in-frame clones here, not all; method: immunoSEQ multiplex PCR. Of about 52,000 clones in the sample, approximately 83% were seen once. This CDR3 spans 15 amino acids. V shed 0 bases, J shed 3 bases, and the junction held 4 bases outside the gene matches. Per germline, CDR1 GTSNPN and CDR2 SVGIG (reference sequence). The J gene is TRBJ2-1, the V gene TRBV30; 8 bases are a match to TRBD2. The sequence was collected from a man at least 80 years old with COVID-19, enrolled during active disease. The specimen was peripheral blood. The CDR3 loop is CAWSVGGGYYNEQFF. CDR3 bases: TGTGCCTGGAGTGTAGGCGGGGGGTACTACAATGAGCAGTTCTTC.